This TCR beta chain was captured in a study of cytomegalovirus exposure and HLA in healthy donors. 60 Vbeta and 13 Jbeta primers were used in PCR. Sequencing used immunoSEQ multiplex PCR; TCRdb keeps in-frame clones, though not all of them. This sample has 150,000 or so clones, with roughly 74% found just once. This receptor was identified in a man aged 18 to 29 in good health and CMV-seronegative. The sample was PBMCs.

The CDR3 region is CASSFRGHRNEKLFF. CDR3 in DNA: TGTGCCAGCAGCTTTAGAGGGCACCGTAATGAAAAACTGTTTTTT. J is TRBJ1-4 and V is TRBV11-2; D is unclear. Per the germline V gene, CDR1 is SGHAT and CDR2 is FQNNGV. The V end lost 3 bases, the J end lost 4 bases, and 12 bases lay between the germline ends. CDR3 size: 15 residues.